This TCR beta chain is drawn from a study of tissue T cells after allogeneic stem cell transplantation. Overall study findings and caveats: Across patients, clones rarely overlapped, yet motif clusters were shared tissue-specifically.

Note on this clone: Its antigen is unknown.

Profiling relied on immunoSEQ multiplex PCR, and the TCRdb table lists in-frame clones only, not all of them. The table lists 5,500 to 7,000 clones, around three fifths of them singletons. Non-transplant comparator patients with other cancers had at least five gastrointestinal samples and no known gastrointestinal disease. The specimen was tissue from the jejunum, collected at autopsy. This TCR was sampled from a male donor older than 55 with lung cancer.

The CDR3 DNA follows: TGCGCCAGCGCCAGGACTAGCGTTATCACAGATACGCAGTATTTT. Encoded protein: CASARTSVITDTQYF. This chain links TRBV10-1 with TRBJ2-3; 9 positions agree with TRBD2. The V and J ends lost 8 bases and 2 bases, in that order; junction bases with no gene match: 8. Germline V lookup: CDR1 WNHNN, CDR2 SYGVQD (reference sequence). The CDR3 loop spans 15 amino acids.